The rows below give T cell receptor beta chains drawn from one sample of a study of T cell changes during pregnancy in multiple sclerosis. Clones were sequenced by immunoSEQ multiplex PCR, and TCRdb holds only the in-frame ones, with some missing. The sample includes 85,000 to 100,000 clones, 85% to 95% of them seen just once. Sequencing was performed on peripheral blood, taken after pregnancy. The receptor set was obtained from a female donor with multiple sclerosis, enrolled in a pregnancy study. Both conserved end residues are part of each CDR3. A D gene is named only where the DNA matches it firmly. Expanded clones are given a class, and other clones once, few, many or no size at all.

V gene: TRBV27; J gene: TRBJ2-7; D gene: TRBD1; clone size: .; CDR3 DNA: TGTGCCAGCAGGGGACAGGCCCTCAGACGGGGGCGAAGCCTCTACGAGCAGTACTTC; CDR3 protein: CASRGQALRRGRSLYEQYF
V gene: TRBV5-1; J gene: TRBJ2-2; D gene: .; clone size: .; CDR3 DNA: TGCGCCAGCAGACCGGGGGTGAACACCGGGGAGCTGTTTTTT; CDR3 protein: CASRPGVNTGELFF
V gene: TRBV30; J gene: TRBJ1-6; D gene: .; clone size: .; CDR3 DNA: TGTGCCTGGAGGGAGGCCGTTAATTCACCCCTCCACTTT; CDR3 protein: CAWREAVNSPLHF
V gene: TRBV12-5; J gene: TRBJ1-1; D gene: .; clone size: .; CDR3 DNA: TGTGCTAGTGGTTTGGAGCCGGGCACTGAAGCTTTCTTT; CDR3 protein: CASGLEPGTEAFF
V gene: TRBV29-1; J gene: TRBJ1-1; D gene: .; clone size: .; CDR3 DNA: TGCATCCGGGGAAGCCAGGACCGGTCTTTCCCCATGAACACTGAAGCTTTCTTT; CDR3 protein: CIRGSQDRSFPMNTEAFF
V gene: TRBV5-4; J gene: TRBJ2-1; D gene: .; clone size: .; CDR3 DNA: TGTGCCAGCAGCCCGCCCGTGAGGGGGGGCTACAATGAGCAGTTCTTC; CDR3 protein: CASSPPVRGGYNEQFF
V gene: TRBV19; J gene: TRBJ1-5; D gene: .; clone size: .; CDR3 DNA: TGTGCCAGTAGTATACTGTTTACAGGGATAAGTCAGCCCCAGCATTTT; CDR3 protein: CASSILFTGISQPQHF
V gene: TRBV7-6; J gene: TRBJ1-1; D gene: .; clone size: .; CDR3 DNA: TGTGCCAGCAGCTCTGGGCGGGGATCCACTGAAGCTTTCTTT; CDR3 protein: CASSSGRGSTEAFF
V gene: TRBV2; J gene: TRBJ1-4; D gene: .; clone size: .; CDR3 DNA: TGTGCCAGCAGTGATCCCGGGGGTTCTAATGAAAAACTGTTTTTT; CDR3 protein: CASSDPGGSNEKLFF
V gene: TRBV6-5; J gene: TRBJ2-1; D gene: TRBD2; clone size: .; CDR3 DNA: TGTGCCAGCAGTTACTTCGGACTAGCGGGAGGGAATGAGCAGTTCTTC; CDR3 protein: CASSYFGLAGGNEQFF
V gene: TRBV5-6; J gene: TRBJ1-3; D gene: .; clone size: .; CDR3 DNA: TGTGCCAGCAGCTTGGGTAGCTCTGGAAACACCATATATTTT; CDR3 protein: CASSLGSSGNTIYF
V gene: TRBV2; J gene: TRBJ2-2; D gene: .; clone size: .; CDR3 DNA: TGTGCCAGCAAAGCAGGGACTAACACCGGGGAGCTGTTTTTT; CDR3 protein: CASKAGTNTGELFF
V gene: TRBV6-1; J gene: TRBJ2-7; D gene: TRBD2; clone size: .; CDR3 DNA: TGTGCCAGCAGTGAAGGGGAGCGGGAGGTCTACGAGCAGTACTTC; CDR3 protein: CASSEGEREVYEQYF
V gene: TRBV18; J gene: TRBJ1-1; D gene: .; clone size: .; CDR3 DNA: TGTGCCAGCTCACCATTCCAGGAGAACACTGAAGCTTTCTTT; CDR3 protein: CASSPFQENTEAFF
V gene: TRBV19; J gene: TRBJ1-5; D gene: .; clone size: .; CDR3 DNA: TGTGCCAGTAGTATCACAGGGTTTGAGCAGCCCCAGCATTTT; CDR3 protein: CASSITGFEQPQHF
V gene: TRBV2; J gene: TRBJ2-1; D gene: TRBD2; clone size: .; CDR3 DNA: TGTGCCAGCAGCCTGACTAGCGGGAGTGGTGAGCAGTTCTTC; CDR3 protein: CASSLTSGSGEQFF
V gene: TRBV9; J gene: TRBJ2-7; D gene: .; clone size: .; CDR3 DNA: TGTGCCAGCAGCGTAGGGACAGCGAACTCCTACGAGCAGTACTTC; CDR3 protein: CASSVGTANSYEQYF
V gene: TRBV5-1; J gene: TRBJ2-7; D gene: TRBD2; clone size: .; CDR3 DNA: TGCGCCAGCAGCTTGGAGCCTAGCGGAAAACGAAGCTCCTACGAGCAGTACTTC; CDR3 protein: CASSLEPSGKRSSYEQYF
V gene: TRBV7-9; J gene: TRBJ1-1; D gene: .; clone size: once; CDR3 DNA: TGTGCCAGCAGCTTTGGCTACACTGAAGCTTTCTTT; CDR3 protein: CASSFGYTEAFF
V gene: TRBV9; J gene: TRBJ2-7; D gene: .; clone size: .; CDR3 DNA: TGTGCCAGCAGCGTCACGGGGGCCTACGAGCAGTACTTC; CDR3 protein: CASSVTGAYEQYF
V gene: TRBV6-6; J gene: TRBJ2-3; D gene: .; clone size: .; CDR3 DNA: TGTGCCAGCAGTTATGGCTCTAGTGTCGGAGATACGCAGTATTTT; CDR3 protein: CASSYGSSVGDTQYF
V gene: TRBV7-2; J gene: TRBJ2-2; D gene: TRBD2; clone size: .; CDR3 DNA: TGTGCCAGCAGCTTAGAGAGGATAGCGGGAGGCAGGGAGCTGTTTTTT; CDR3 protein: CASSLERIAGGRELFF
V gene: TRBV7-2; J gene: TRBJ1-1; D gene: .; clone size: .; CDR3 DNA: TGTGCCAGCGGTAGGGGTAGGAACACTGAAGCTTTCTTT; CDR3 protein: CASGRGRNTEAFF
V gene: TRBV6-5; J gene: TRBJ1-1; D gene: .; clone size: .; CDR3 DNA: TGTGCCAGCAGTTTACAGGACAGCTACACTGAAGCTTTCTTT; CDR3 protein: CASSLQDSYTEAFF
V gene: TRBV5-6; J gene: TRBJ2-1; D gene: TRBD2; clone size: once; CDR3 DNA: TGTGCCAGCGTCCCGGGACTAGCTTCATTCAATGAGCAGTTCTTC; CDR3 protein: CASVPGLASFNEQFF
V gene: TRBV7-9; J gene: TRBJ2-2; D gene: TRBD1; clone size: .; CDR3 DNA: TGTGCCAGCAGGCGGACAGGGTTGGCCGGGGAGCTGTTTTTT; CDR3 protein: CASRRTGLAGELFF
V gene: TRBV7-9; J gene: TRBJ2-5; D gene: .; clone size: .; CDR3 DNA: TGTGCCAGCAGCTCCCAAGGGGTCCAAGAGACCCAGTACTTC; CDR3 protein: CASSSQGVQETQYF
V gene: TRBV9; J gene: TRBJ1-5; D gene: .; clone size: .; CDR3 DNA: TGTGCCAGCAGCGCTTGGGCACAAAGCCGGCGGGGCTATCAGCCCCAGCATTTT; CDR3 protein: CASSAWAQSRRGYQPQHF
V gene: TRBV5-6; J gene: TRBJ1-3; D gene: .; clone size: .; CDR3 DNA: TGTGCCAGCAGCTTGATTGGCAGGGGCCGTGTTAACTCTGGAAACACCATATATTTT; CDR3 protein: CASSLIGRGRVNSGNTIYF
V gene: TRBV7-9; J gene: TRBJ1-2; D gene: TRBD1; clone size: .; CDR3 DNA: TGTGCCAGCAGCTCCCAAGGACAGGCGGAATATGGCTACACCTTC; CDR3 protein: CASSSQGQAEYGYTF
V gene: TRBV4-2; J gene: TRBJ1-1; D gene: .; clone size: many; CDR3 DNA: TGTGCCAGCAGCCAACAGACAGGCGGTGAAGCTTTCTTT; CDR3 protein: CASSQQTGGEAFF
V gene: TRBV2; J gene: TRBJ2-4; D gene: TRBD1; clone size: .; CDR3 DNA: TGTGCCAGCAGTGTAGGGACAGTCAAAAACATTCAGTACTTC; CDR3 protein: CASSVGTVKNIQYF
V gene: TRBV4-1; J gene: TRBJ1-4; D gene: .; clone size: .; CDR3 DNA: TGCGCCAGCAGCCAAGGTTGGGGGGGTCCTAATGAAAAACTGTTTTTT; CDR3 protein: CASSQGWGGPNEKLFF
V gene: TRBV15; J gene: TRBJ1-4; D gene: TRBD1; clone size: .; CDR3 DNA: TGTGCCACCAGCCAGGGACAGGGGAATGAAAAACTGTTTTTT; CDR3 protein: CATSQGQGNEKLFF
V gene: TRBV27; J gene: TRBJ2-3; D gene: .; clone size: .; CDR3 DNA: TGTGCCAGCAGTTTATCGTTTGTCTTTAGCACAGATACGCAGTATTTT; CDR3 protein: CASSLSFVFSTDTQYF
V gene: TRBV29-1; J gene: TRBJ2-1; D gene: TRBD1; clone size: few; CDR3 DNA: TGCAGCGTTGGGACAGGGGATTACAATGAGCAGTTCTTC; CDR3 protein: CSVGTGDYNEQFF
V gene: TRBV9; J gene: TRBJ2-5; D gene: TRBD2; clone size: .; CDR3 DNA: TGTGCCAGCAGCGTATCTAGCGGGAGGGGGAAAGAGACCCAGTACTTC; CDR3 protein: CASSVSSGRGKETQYF
V gene: TRBV27; J gene: TRBJ2-1; D gene: .; clone size: .; CDR3 DNA: TGTGCCAGCAGTCCCGGGCGTGAGGACTACCTAAGCTCCTACAATGAGCAGTTCTTC; CDR3 protein: CASSPGREDYLSSYNEQFF
V gene: TRBV29-1; J gene: TRBJ2-1; D gene: TRBD2; clone size: .; CDR3 DNA: TGCAGCGTAGACGCTAGCGGTCGCTCCTACAATGAGCAGTTCTTC; CDR3 protein: CSVDASGRSYNEQFF
V gene: TRBV18; J gene: TRBJ1-2; D gene: TRBD1; clone size: .; CDR3 DNA: TGTGCCAGCTCACCCGGGACAGATTCTAACTATGGCTACACCTTC; CDR3 protein: CASSPGTDSNYGYTF
V gene: TRBV19; J gene: TRBJ2-4; D gene: .; clone size: .; CDR3 DNA: TGTGCCAGTAGTCCAACCCCGGGACACAAAAACATTCAGTACTTC; CDR3 protein: CASSPTPGHKNIQYF
V gene: TRBV19; J gene: TRBJ2-1; D gene: TRBD2; clone size: .; CDR3 DNA: TGTGCCAGTAGCGCGACTAGCGGATTTTACAATGAGCAGTTCTTC; CDR3 protein: CASSATSGFYNEQFF
V gene: TRBV7-9; J gene: TRBJ1-1; D gene: .; clone size: .; CDR3 DNA: TGTGCCAGCAGCTTATTCGAGAAGAACACTGAAGCTTTCTTT; CDR3 protein: CASSLFEKNTEAFF
V gene: TRBV5-6; J gene: TRBJ2-1; D gene: TRBD2; clone size: .; CDR3 DNA: TGTGCCAGCAGCCCCAGACTAGCGGGCTCCTACAATGAGCAGTTCTTC; CDR3 protein: CASSPRLAGSYNEQFF
V gene: TRBV27; J gene: TRBJ2-7; D gene: TRBD2; clone size: .; CDR3 DNA: TGTGCCAGCAGTTTTGCGGGACGGGGAGGGTACGAGCAGTACTTC; CDR3 protein: CASSFAGRGGYEQYF